This T cell receptor beta chain was sequenced during a study of PD-1 blockade in classical Hodgkin lymphoma. As to time point: cycle 4 day 1 (C4D1), after 6 weeks of nivolumab. Every single patient, without exception, relapsed after autologous stem cell transplantation, and brentuximab vedotin exposure varied. V lost 4 bases and J lost 5; bases outside the gene matches: 25. CDR3 length equals 20 residues. Sequenced by immunoSEQ multiplex PCR; TCRdb stores in-frame clones only, minus some. The data contain around 50,000 clones, roughly 80% of them singletons. Here the sequenced sample was peripheral blood mononuclear cells (PBMCs), taken before the fourth cycle of nivolumab. This rearrangement joins TRBV23-1 to TRBJ2-5, with 7 bases that match TRBD2. TRBV23-1 is known as an ORF, though its function is uncertain. The receptor was derived from a human donor with classical Hodgkin lymphoma. The CDR3 bases are TGCGCCAGCAGTCTAAGACTAGCTAATTCTTTCATGAGGAAGGCCGAGACCCAGTACTTC. Its protein is CASSLRLANSFMRKAETQYF.